The TCR beta chain under discussion was sequenced for a study of cytomegalovirus exposure and HLA in healthy donors listed by TCRdb under 2017. For the wider study: In an earlier analysis of roughly 500 of the donors, 276 Gb of sequence data and 100 million or so unique TCR beta sequences from some 170 million T cells were reported. The later analysis used no new phenotypic data to find candidate immune exposures, relying instead on TCR beta sequences and their occurrence across donors. A later analysis re-examined previously published TCR beta repertoires from around 670 donors and added high-resolution HLA genotyping to investigate patterns of TCR occurrence. High-throughput TCR immunosequencing, statistical association of individual TCRs with disease status, and machine learning were combined to predict cytomegalovirus infection status. The genetic ancestry cluster associated with self-reported Caucasian donors included 80% to 90% of the approximately 410 genotyped donors. The study was designed to test whether signatures of past pathogen exposure could be identified by cataloging public T cell receptors. An earlier analysis of 587 of the donors used high-throughput TCR beta sequencing to judge whether each TCR beta V gene segment behaved as functional or pseudogenic. HLA typing covered class I and class II loci at four-digit resolution. The study used immunosequencing to profile the T cell repertoires of 600 to 850 subjects and linked those repertoires to cytomegalovirus serostatus. An early release that covered approximately 600 HLA-typed donors contained about 300 gigabases of sequencing data and tens of millions of unique TCR sequences. Among around 400 genotyped donors of the cohort, an average of around 240,000 unique TCR beta nucleotide sequences were sequenced per donor, roughly 18% of them non-productive. A later genetic analysis used genome-wide SNP genotypes for about 65% of the roughly 670 donors, treating that subset as a discovery cohort. Typing coverage differed by locus: A, B, C, DRB1 and DQB1 were typed in about 629-630 donors, DQA1 in 522, DPA1 in over 600, and DPB1 in 472. Donor age, sex, ethnicity and CMV serostatus were collected together with the repertoire data. All discovery cohort repertoires had been generated on a single sequencing platform. Because of strong linkage in the cohort, roughly five DR-DQ haplotypes were treated as single units for association and clustering. In addition to the first cohort of 650 to 800 subjects, a separate validation cohort of around 110 different subjects was used.

The cohort consisted of some 730 healthy bone marrow donors. Cohort members were all nominally healthy when sampled, although unrecorded immune exposures were likely present. The donor tested CMV seronegative and was one of the 352 seronegative cohort members. A peripheral blood sample was provided by each donor, and peripheral blood mononuclear cells were used for TCR beta sequencing. Genomic DNA was extracted from the blood cell samples with the Qiagen DNeasy Blood Extraction Kit. Broader findings and caveats from the paper: The study gave a list of under 200 TCR beta chains associated with cytomegalovirus. An earlier analysis of approximately 500 of the donors showed that most TCR beta V segments appeared in productive rearrangements either about 90% or about 30% of the time, which broadly matched IMGT annotations. This cohort had only TCR beta chains sequenced, and the lack of alpha or paired-chain data limited which features could be detected. A later analysis found that HLA-associated TCR beta chains were more clonally expanded and had lower generation probabilities than equally common non-associated chains. Across donors, most TCR sequences were observed very rarely, whereas some public TCRs were present in many individuals. Assigning TCR associations to individual alleles was difficult when HLA alleles, especially DR and DQ, strongly co-occurred. The authors suggested that the approach could potentially be generalized to other disease states and immunological phenotypes. Some IMGT-functional V segments, including TRBV6-2 and TRBV6-3, could not be told apart with the 87-base-pair reads, so those segments were excluded. Immune exposure information for the cohort was limited to CMV serostatus. According to a later analysis, most CMV-associated TCR beta chains appeared to be HLA-restricted, and the HLA associations seemed to be driven largely by CMV exposure. Sequencing depth was assumed to be roughly uniform across donors in the presence/absence analyses, though that assumption may not hold. Correlated functional status among segregating V segments might be attributable to linkage disequilibrium, but an unknown experimental factor could not be ruled out. Specific HLA alleles were associated with about 17,000 TCR beta sequences at a false discovery rate of 0.05 in a later analysis. In vitro tests confirmed that a few of the cytomegalovirus-associated TCR beta chains recognize cytomegalovirus antigens. Some 15 rarely observed V segments, including chromosome 9 orphons, were excluded from the earlier analysis of about 610 of the donors because counts were too low. A group of highly shared sequence variants was considered likely to be a technical artifact of the sequencing pipeline. A further reported finding was that TCR beta sequences accurately predicted the HLA-A and HLA-B alleles for most subjects in the first cohort. An association between a missense DCLRE1C variant and V-gene and J-gene trimming of TCR beta chains was found in a later genetic analysis and replicated in an independent cohort. Because some donors lacked HLA typing at each locus, the association tests relied only on the typed subset. A later analysis found that TCR association rates varied across HLA loci, with DRB1 alleles showing the most associated TCRs and HLA-C alleles the fewest. The classifier was reported to diagnose cytomegalovirus status with high specificity and sensitivity in both the original cohort and the validation cohort. According to a later analysis, parvovirus B19, influenza, CMV and Epstein-Barr virus appeared linked to several top co-occurrence clusters. According to a later genetic analysis, donors in an Asian-associated ancestry cluster had fewer N-insertions in productive TCRs than the approximately 710-donor mean.

Including cysteine and phenylalanine, the CDR3 has 11 amino acids. CDR3 DNA only is kept here, 33 bases in frame from base 1. For CDR1 and CDR2, the germline V gene lists ENHRY and SYGVKD. Trimming takes 6 bases off V and 5 bases off J; junction bases not matched to a gene: 0. In regard to this clone: Which antigen it targets is not known.

Library preparation was by the immunoSEQ multiplex PCR assay. For the multiplex PCR, a mixture combining 60 forward primers for TCR Vbeta segments and 13 reverse primers for TCR Jbeta segments was used. Amplification of the CDR3 region of rearranged TCR beta genes was performed with a multiplex PCR assay on genomic DNA. The amplified TCR beta libraries were sequenced on the Illumina HiSeq System as 87-base-pair reads. The published analysis was carried out like this. Across the 700 or so repertoires, a later analysis counted 75 million to 90 million unique TCR beta chains, 9 million to 14 million of which were shared by at least two donors. Raw reads were error-corrected and collapsed into unique sequences with a nearest-neighbor algorithm that merged closely related sequences to remove PCR and sequencing errors. Alignment of CDR3 sequences to IMGT reference sequences was used to assign V, D and J gene segments. For a sequence to be retained, at least a six-nucleotide match to both a V gene segment and a J gene segment was required. A rearrangement counted as productive if the CDR3 had no stop codons and remained in frame with V and J, and every other rearrangement counted as non-productive. CDR3 was defined according to IMGT convention as the region running from the second conserved V-encoded cysteine to the conserved J-encoded phenylalanine. The earlier analysis of about 640 of the donors excluded any sequence lacking an unambiguous match to a single V gene segment. An earlier analysis of some 610 of the donors called V segments functional above 56.7% productive rearrangements and segregating when the between-donor standard deviation exceeded 5%. To diagnose cytomegalovirus status from the catalog of TCR beta chain sequences, a statistical classification framework was built. In a later analysis, TCR nucleotide sequences were compared against IMGT/GENE-DB human TR gene sequences so that V and J genes could be assigned. A later analysis assigned CDR3 sequences and most-parsimonious VDJ recombination scenarios with the TCRdist pipeline. In a later analysis, every TCR beta chain was defined by the combination of its CDR3 amino acid sequence and its V-gene family, and reads without a unique V-gene family were dropped. As a way to deal with suspected cross-contamination and a sequencing artifact, a later analysis dropped roughly 620 nucleotide sequences that were highly shared and had low generation probability. A later analysis calculated a clonal expansion index for each public chain from normalized within-repertoire ranks of inferred template counts. In a later analysis, generation probabilities were computed using a VDJ recombination model fitted to out-of-frame rearrangements, and the results were checked against IGoR. Hypergeometric tests were used in a later analysis to score TCR-TCR, TCR-HLA and TCR-CMV co-occurrence, with a repertoire-size bias correction applied to the TCR pairs. A later analysis estimated false discovery rates by permuting HLA or CMV assignments 20 times. In a later analysis, co-occurring TCRs were grouped using DBSCAN, and TCRdist sequence similarity was added for clustering within HLA-allele-positive subsets. For co-occurrence clustering, repertoires with fewer than 30,000 or more than 120,000 public chains were excluded, along with roughly 5 repertoires with anomalous nucleotide sharing. Not all clones reach the TCRdb copy of this immuneACCESS table, which keeps in-frame sequences only. Checked studies attribute under half of the gap to unresolved V genes and leave the rest unexplained. The V and J calls and clone size are taken from that table; D and trimming were inferred from the DNA. Per the sample table, the count is some 72,000 clones. Approximately 0.81% of the sample belongs to the ten largest clones.

Sequenced sample: PBMCs. The sequence was obtained from a boy aged 10-17 years in good health and CMV-seronegative. The sequence links TRBV10-3 to TRBJ1-1, with TRBD1 identical over 7 junction bases. The bases are TGTGCCATCAGCAGGGGGACTGAAGCTTTCTTT. Its translation reads: CAISRGTEAFF.